Following are 3 T cell receptor beta chains from one sample sequenced in a study of spatial heterogeneity in lung cancer. General observations from the study: Tracking of tumor mutation counts was seen in expanded intratumoral alpha and beta TCR counts.

These receptors are not linked to any known antigen. TCRdb re-called the 5' RACE reads through MiXCR, storing one row per CDR3 protein. The table has 18,000 or so distinct CDR3 sequences, 5.8% seen once; the top ten hold 10%. Described time point: sample taken at primary tumor resection. The material sequenced was lung tumor tissue, taken at surgery. These receptors came from a female donor with early-stage non-small cell lung cancer.

This clonotype has a count of ten or more. A library made for alpha chains picked up this beta chain off target, so its size means little. CDR3 protein: CASSPLYWSPEAFF. CDR3 bases: TGTGCCAGCAGCCCATTATATTGGTCCCCTGAAGCTTTCTTT. V is TRBV7-9 and J is TRBJ1-1; no clear D. V lost 5 bases, J lost 6 bases, and 16 bases lay in between. This CDR3 has 14 amino acids. Germline values: CDR1 SEHNR, CDR2 FQNEAQ (reference sequence).

This clonotype turned up a few times. A much more abundant neighbour one base away suggests this may be a read error. As an off-target read in a library built for alpha chains, this beta chain has a frequency of little significance. V is TRBV6-6 and J is TRBJ1-3; 7 bases align to TRBD1. Germline-derived CDR1 and CDR2 are MNHNY and SVGAGI (reference sequence). This CDR3 comprises 16 residues. With 5 bases clipped from V and 0 bases from J, the junction kept 7 bases outside the gene matches. CDR3 protein: CASSLRTGSSGNTIYF. The CDR3 region has the DNA TGTGCCAGCAGTCTGAGGACAGGCTCCTCTGGAAACACCATATATTTT.

With regard to this clonotype: This beta chain represents an off-target read in a library built for alpha chains; its size is of limited meaning. V gene TRBV12-3 or TRBV12-4 combines with J gene TRBJ1-2; D is uncertain. Trimming cost V 2 bases and J 2 bases, with 6 bases left between them. CDR3 length: 13 residues. The CDR3: CASSLSINYGYTF. In nucleotides, the CDR3 is TGTGCCAGCAGTTTATCCATAAACTATGGCTACACCTTC.